The 27 T cell receptor beta chains below come from one sample, sequenced in a study of blood T cell repertoires in COVID-19. The repertoire was sequenced with immunoSEQ multiplex PCR; TCRdb's copy has only in-frame clones and lacks some. The table lists over 150,000 clones, 85% to 95% of them singletons, with 0.53% in the top ten. Input material: peripheral blood. These receptors were collected from a man aged 50-60 years with acute or convalescent COVID-19.

The genes are TRBV28 and TRBJ2-5; TRBD1 matches at 9 bases. Per germline, CDR1 MDHEN and CDR2 SYDVKM. J lost 1 base, V lost 6 bases, and 3 bases had no gene match. This CDR3 is built from 14 residues. CDR3 protein: CASSETGGQETQYF. In DNA, the CDR3 is TGTGCCAGCAGCGAGACAGGGGGCCAAGAGACCCAGTACTTC.

CDR3 protein: CASSHRDYPPQHPYNEQFF. The CDR3 region has the DNA TGCGCCAGCAGCCATCGGGACTACCCACCTCAACACCCCTACAATGAGCAGTTCTTC. V usage is TRBV4-1 and J usage is TRBJ2-1; 7 bases agree with TRBD2. The ends lost 3 bases at V and 2 bases at J; junction bases unmatched: 16. The germline CDR1 and CDR2 sequences are MGHRA and YSYEKL. The CDR3 contains 19 residues.

J is TRBJ2-3 and V is TRBV11-2; 7 bases fit TRBD2. The CDR3 has 16 residues. V lost 1 base and J lost 2; bases outside the gene matches: 6. Germline assignment: CDR1 SGHAT and CDR2 FQNNGV. The CDR3 sequence is CASSLVRLATTDTQYF. The CDR3 DNA sequence: TGTGCCAGCAGCTTAGTTAGACTAGCAACCACAGATACGCAGTATTTT.

The chain carries TRBV9 and TRBJ2-3, with D perhaps TRBD2 (7 bases). Germline CDR1 SGDLS, CDR2 YYNGEE. V dropped 5 bases and J dropped 3 bases, with 16 bases sitting between them. The CDR3 is made up of 15 amino acids. CDR3: CASSEGGSQTDTQYF. CDR3 DNA: TGTGCCAGCAGTGAGGGGGGGAGTCAGACAGATACGCAGTATTTT.

The V gene is TRBV28, the J gene TRBJ1-2; 9 bases match TRBD1. This CDR3 is 14 amino acids long. After removal of 8 bases from V and 5 bases from J, the junction contained 9 bases not matched to a gene. Germline V gives CDR1 MDHEN, CDR2 SYDVKM. CDR3 sequence (DNA): TGTGCCAGCTTTAGGACAGGGGAGAATTATGGCTACACCTTC. It yields the protein CASFRTGENYGYTF.

With regard to this clone: The identical CDR3 is also encoded by other nucleotide sequences in the sample. V usage is TRBV7-3 and J usage is TRBJ2-1; 11 bases map to TRBD2. The CDR3 consists of 15 residues. The V gene end was trimmed by 5 bases and the J gene end by 4 bases; junction bases not matched to a gene: 4. Germline CDR1 is SGHTA and CDR2 is FQGTGA. In DNA, the CDR3 is TGTGCCAGCAGCCCGCGGACTAGCGGGTACAATGAGCAGTTCTTC. The encoded protein is CASSPRTSGYNEQFF. The full variable domain, in which reference TRBV7-3 and TRBJ2-1 provide the parts outside the CDR3, is GAGVSQTPSNKVTEKGKYVELRCDPISGHTALYWYRQSLGQGPEFLIYFQGTGAADDSGLPNDRFFAVRPEGSVSTLKIQRTERGDSAVYLCASSPRTSGYNEQFFGPGTRLTVL.

The V gene is TRBV5-1, the J gene TRBJ1-4, with TRBD1 identical over 9 bases. Trimming at V came to 4 bases and at J to 5 bases, leaving 3 bases not matched to a gene. Germline V lookup: CDR1 SGHRS, CDR2 YFSETQ. This CDR3 has 14 residues. Here the CDR3 reads CASSDGTGNEKLFF. The CDR3 DNA reads as TGCGCCAGCAGCGACGGGACAGGGAATGAAAAACTGTTTTTT. Full variable domain (missing parts from reference TRBV5-1 and TRBJ1-4): KAGVTQTPRYLIKTRGQQVTLSCSPISGHRSVSWYQQTPGQGLQFLFEYFSETQRNKGNFPGRFSGRQFSNSRSEMNVSTLELGDSALYLCASSDGTGNEKLFFGSGTQLSVL.

This rearrangement joins TRBV11-2 to TRBJ1-3; D may be TRBD1 (6 bases). V was shortened by 5 bases and J by 1 base, with 9 bases between the two germline ends. Germline assignment: CDR1 SGHAT and CDR2 FQNNGV. The CDR3 has 14 amino acids. CDR3 amino acids: CASSTQGSGNTIYF. CDR3 nucleotides: TGTGCCAGCAGCACTCAGGGGTCTGGAAACACCATATATTTT.

J is TRBJ1-2 and V is TRBV19, with TRBD1 matching over 9 bases. The germline V gene encodes CDR1 LNHDA and CDR2 SQIVND (reference sequence). The trim removed 4 bases at V and 4 bases at J, leaving 7 bases unmatched. CDR3 length equals 15 residues. CDR3 loop: CASSTTGQGGYGYTF. The CDR3 DNA reads as TGTGCCAGTAGTACTACGGGACAGGGAGGCTATGGCTACACCTTC.

The chain has TRBV6-1 and TRBJ1-2; TRBD1 matches 9 bases. In germline, CDR1 is MNHNS, CDR2 SASEGT. This CDR3 has 14 residues. Trimming at V came to 1 base and at J to 8 bases, leaving 5 bases not matched to a gene. CDR3 amino acids: CASSEVGTGTGYTF. As DNA, the CDR3 is TGTGCCAGCAGTGAAGTGGGGACAGGGACCGGCTACACCTTC.

The V and J genes are TRBV4-1 and TRBJ2-1; 8 bases align to TRBD2. Losses at the gene ends were 0 bases for V and 16 bases for J; bases not matched to a gene: 17. This CDR3 contains 16 residues. Germline values: CDR1 MGHRA, CDR2 YSYEKL. CDR3 coding DNA: TGCGCCAGCAGCCAAGAAAAAACTAGCGGAGCCCTTGGGGTATTCTTC. This sequence encodes CASSQEKTSGALGVFF.

The rearrangement links TRBV6-5 to TRBJ1-3; D gene ambiguous. The CDR3 totals 15 residues. Germline CDR1 MNHEY, CDR2 SVGAGI. The V end lost 1 base, the J end lost 0 bases, and 7 bases lay between the germline ends. CDR3 in DNA: TGTGCCAGCAGTTACTACGCGGGCTCTGGAAACACCATATATTTT. Its protein product is CASSYYAGSGNTIYF.

This clone came up once. The chain employs TRBV13 and TRBJ1-6; a possible D gene is TRBD1 (6 bases). Germline V gene sequence: CDR1 PRHDT, CDR2 FYEKMQ (reference sequence). V was pared by 3 bases and J by 7 bases, with 13 bases between. The CDR3 covers 15 residues. CDR3 sequence: CASSLAGQLNSPLHF. CDR3 coding DNA: TGTGCCAGCAGCTTGGCCGGACAGTTGAATTCACCCCTCCACTTT.

The chain carries TRBV11-2 and TRBJ2-1; 11 nucleotides line up with TRBD2. The germline V gene encodes CDR1 SGHAT and CDR2 FQNNGV. Germline trimming cut 2 bases from V and 5 bases from J; bases unmatched to any gene: 11. This CDR3 has 18 amino acids. CDR3 amino acids: CASSLILAGAVRDNEQFF. The CDR3 DNA follows: TGTGCCAGCAGCTTAATACTAGCGGGAGCGGTCCGCGACAATGAGCAGTTCTTC.

This chain connects TRBV28 to TRBJ2-2; 8 bases map to TRBD2. Germline V gene data show CDR1 as MDHEN and CDR2 as SYDVKM. J gave up 2 bases and V 6 bases, and 5 bases lay outside the gene matches. This CDR3 is 15 amino acids long. The CDR3 DNA reads as TGTGCCAGCAGGGCGAGCGGGGGTAACACCGGGGAGCTGTTTTTT. It specifies CASRASGGNTGELFF.

This clone has a single count. The chain combines TRBV5-6 with TRBJ2-2; 8 bases map to TRBD1. Germline lookup yields CDR1 SGHDT and CDR2 YYEEEE. The CDR3 runs 16 residues. Losses at the gene ends were 4 bases for V and 4 bases for J; bases not matched to a gene: 9. The DNA for the CDR3 is TGTGCCAGCAGCAACAGGCCAACAGGGGGCACCGGGGAGCTGTTTTTT. Protein: CASSNRPTGGTGELFF. Using reference TRBV5-6 and TRBJ2-2 for the parts outside the CDR3, the full variable domain is DAGVTQSPTHLIKTRGQQVTLRCSPKSGHDTVSWYQQALGQGPQFIFQYYEEEERQRGNFPDRFSGHQFPNYSSELNVNALLLGDSALYLCASSNRPTGGTGELFFGEGSRLTVL.

The J gene is TRBJ2-7, the V gene TRBV11-3, with 8 positions matching TRBD1. Germline CDR1 is SGHNT and CDR2 is YENEEA. CDR3 length: 14 residues. V lost 5 bases, J lost 2 bases, and 5 bases stayed unmatched. The CDR3 DNA reads as TGTGCCAGCAGCCACCGGGACAGGCCCTACGAGCAGTACTTC. Translated, it gives CASSHRDRPYEQYF.

The J gene is TRBJ2-7, the V gene TRBV7-2; D gene uncertain. The CDR3 loop spans 13 amino acids. Germline CDR1 reads SGHTA; CDR2 reads FQGNSA. Trimming took off 4 bases at V and 6 bases at J, with 13 bases between the two ends. CDR3 bases: TGTGCCAGCAGCTCTGGATCGTGGAGCGAGCAGTACTTC. Translation gives CASSSGSWSEQYF.

This chain links TRBV6-6 with TRBJ1-3, with D maybe TRBD1 (6 bases). There are 17 residues in the CDR3. The germline V and J ends were trimmed by 5 bases and 3 bases, with 20 bases remaining between them. The germline gives CDR1 MNHNY, CDR2 SVGAGI (reference sequence). CDR3 in amino acids: CASSPIAGGAYGNTIYF. DNA of the CDR3: TGTGCCAGCAGTCCAATAGCGGGGGGCGCTTATGGAAACACCATATATTTT.

This clone occurred a few times. The chain joins TRBV7-6 to TRBJ1-5, with 8 bases identical to TRBD1. This CDR3 spans 14 amino acids. CDR1 is SGHVS, CDR2 FNYEAQ, per germline. Trimming took 5 bases from V and 4 from J; bases not matched to a gene: 4. Here the CDR3 DNA reads TGTGCCAGCAGCCCAGGGGACAGGAATCAGCCCCAGCATTTT. Translated, it gives CASSPGDRNQPQHF.

V gene TRBV5-1 combines with J gene TRBJ1-1, with TRBD1 matching 9 bases. CDR3 size: 14 residues. The germline gives CDR1 SGHRS, CDR2 YFSETQ. Trimming cost V 4 bases and J 1 base; bases outside gene matches: 2. Here the CDR3 reads CASSVDRGNTEAFF. CDR3 sequence (DNA): TGCGCCAGCAGCGTGGACAGGGGGAACACTGAAGCTTTCTTT.

This chain connects TRBV19 to TRBJ1-1; D possibly corresponds to TRBD1 (5 bases). V dropped 11 bases and J dropped 1 base, with 17 bases sitting between them. CDR1 is LNHDA, CDR2 SQIVND, per germline (reference sequence). The CDR3 runs to 14 residues. The CDR3 spells CAAGPAGGNTEAFF. DNA of the CDR3: TGTGCCGCCGGGCCGGCGGGGGGGAACACTGAAGCTTTCTTT. Full variable domain (rest looked up from reference TRBV19 and TRBJ1-1): DGGITQSPKYLFRKEGQNVTLSCEQNLNHDAMYWYRQDPGQGLRLIYYSQIVNDFQKGDIAEGYSVSREKKESFPLTVTSAQKNPTAFYLCAAGPAGGNTEAFFGQGTRLTVV.

The chain joins TRBV7-2 to TRBJ2-1, with TRBD2 as a possible D gene (6 bases). CDR1 is SGHTA, CDR2 FQGNSA, per germline. The CDR3 runs 17 residues. Trimming pared 4 bases from V and 7 bases from J, leaving 23 bases between. In DNA, the CDR3 is TGTGCCAGCAGCTCTACTGGGGGGTGGGATCCGGATAATGAGCAGTTCTTC. Its protein product is CASSSTGGWDPDNEQFF. Combining the CDR3 with reference TRBV7-2 and TRBJ2-1 gives the whole variable domain GAGVSQSPSNKVTEKGKDVELRCDPISGHTALYWYRQSLGQGLEFLIYFQGNSAPDKSGLPSDRFSAERTGGSVSTLTIQRTQQEDSAVYLCASSSTGGWDPDNEQFFGPGTRLTVL.

This chain uses TRBV7-9 with TRBJ2-1; 11 nucleotides align to TRBD2. Germline V lookup: CDR1 SEHNR, CDR2 FQNEAQ (reference sequence). V lost 4 bases and J lost 7; bases outside the gene matches: 9. CDR3 length: 16 amino acids. The CDR3 DNA reads as TGTGCCAGCAGCTCACCCCGGACTAGCGGGTTGAATGAGCAGTTCTTC. Protein: CASSSPRTSGLNEQFF.

On this clone itself: The same CDR3 is also encoded by other DNA sequences in this sample. The CDR3 bases are TGTGCCAGCTCCCCGGGGGGAGGGTATGGCTACACCTTC. Its protein is CASSPGGGYGYTF. V is TRBV28 and J is TRBJ1-2, with TRBD1 as a possible D gene (5 bases). V lost 8 bases and J lost 5, with 15 bases in between. From germline, CDR1 is MDHEN and CDR2 SYDVKM. This CDR3 has 13 residues.

The chain carries TRBV13 and TRBJ2-2, with D perhaps matching TRBD1 (5 bases). Germline V gene lookup returns CDR1 PRHDT and CDR2 FYEKMQ (reference sequence). Trimming pared 1 base from V and 4 bases from J, leaving 7 bases between. This CDR3 comprises 14 residues. As DNA, the CDR3 is TGTGCCAGCAGCTTAGCAGGGCTCACCGGGGAGCTGTTTTTT. Protein product: CASSLAGLTGELFF.

V is TRBV9 and J is TRBJ1-2, with 8 bases fitting TRBD1. The CDR3 loop spans 13 amino acids. The V gene end was trimmed by 2 bases and the J gene end by 7 bases; junction bases not matched to a gene: 4. Per the germline V gene, CDR1 is SGDLS and CDR2 is YYNGEE. The CDR3 sequence: CASSVGQGRGYTF. The CDR3 DNA reads TGTGCCAGCAGCGTCGGACAGGGACGTGGCTACACCTTC.